This T cell receptor (beta chain) was retrieved from a study of cytomegalovirus exposure and HLA in healthy donors. Here immunoSEQ multiplex PCR was the method, and the copy in TCRdb shows in-frame clones only, minus some. The repertoire holds 150,000 to 200,000 clones, with roughly 90% as singletons. The approximately 120-subject validation cohort, separate from the roughly 700-subject first cohort, included the donors. Findings and limits, study-wide: The majority of TCR sequences were rare, yet some public TCRs appeared in many donors. A few chains linked to CMV were shown in vitro to be specific for CMV antigens. A later analysis found first-cohort TCR clusters tended to co-occur in the 90 to 150 validation repertoires.

This CDR3 comprises 11 residues. The germline V gene encodes CDR1 GTSNPN and CDR2 SVGIG (reference sequence). V dropped 0 bases and J dropped 8 bases, with 7 bases sitting between them. The count of this clone is one. What it binds is unknown. Material: PBMCs. The chain carries TRBV30 and TRBJ1-1; unclear D gene. This TCR was recovered from a woman between 18 and 30 years old in good health and CMV-seropositive. CDR3 DNA sequence: TGTGCCTGGAGTGTCTCGGGAGAAGCTTTCTTT. It codes for CAWSVSGEAFF.